Here is one T cell receptor beta chain with its context. Its antigen is not known. This sequence may be a read error, since a much larger clone differs from it by one base. A single record per CDR3 protein comes from TCRdb applying MiXCR to the multiplex PCR reads. Found here are some 83,000 distinct CDR3 sequences, under 25% of them singletons; the top ten hold less than 3%. This sample is part of a study of breast tumors, draining lymph nodes, adjacent tissues. Findings of the study overall: Findings are consistent with lymph node origin and intratumoral expansion of most tumor T cells. Tumor and nontumor repertoires were significantly more similar in luminal-like than in basal-like breast cancer. Compared with lymph nodes, tumors were less diverse; compared with nontumor tissue, more. Data only fit, rather than demonstrated, lymph node origin of most tumor T cells.

Breast cancer patients provided tissue from their axillary draining lymph nodes. From germline, CDR1 is LNHDA and CDR2 SQIVND (reference sequence). The CDR3 runs 13 residues. The sequencing input was axillary lymph node tissue. The V and J genes are TRBV19 and TRBJ1-2; weak D call: TRBD1 (6 bases). The TCR was taken from a female donor with breast cancer. Some clones in this sample may be carry-over from other donors' samples. The CDR3 reads CASTAPGDYGFTF. The CDR3 DNA follows: TGTGCCAGTACCGCCCCAGGGGACTATGGCTTCACCTTC.